This T cell receptor beta chain derives from a study of OX40 agonist ivuxolimab in advanced cancers. TCRdb keeps only in-frame clones here, not all; method: immunoSEQ multiplex PCR. This table holds around 66,000 clones, around 80% found once. Germline CDR1 LNHDA, CDR2 SQIVND (reference sequence). The CDR3 length is 16 residues. V lost 6 bases and J lost 3, with 21 bases in between. This specimen consisted of CD4+ or CD8+ T cells sorted from blood, obtained in a trial of the OX40 agonist ivuxolimab. The gene calls are TRBV19 and TRBJ2-7; D is uncertain. The receptor was isolated from an adult with an advanced solid tumor such as melanoma, head and neck, liver or kidney cancer. The CDR3 DNA follows: TGTGCCAGTAGCCCAGTTGGGCAGGCGGAGAACTACGAGCAGTACTTC. Translated: CASSPVGQAENYEQYF.